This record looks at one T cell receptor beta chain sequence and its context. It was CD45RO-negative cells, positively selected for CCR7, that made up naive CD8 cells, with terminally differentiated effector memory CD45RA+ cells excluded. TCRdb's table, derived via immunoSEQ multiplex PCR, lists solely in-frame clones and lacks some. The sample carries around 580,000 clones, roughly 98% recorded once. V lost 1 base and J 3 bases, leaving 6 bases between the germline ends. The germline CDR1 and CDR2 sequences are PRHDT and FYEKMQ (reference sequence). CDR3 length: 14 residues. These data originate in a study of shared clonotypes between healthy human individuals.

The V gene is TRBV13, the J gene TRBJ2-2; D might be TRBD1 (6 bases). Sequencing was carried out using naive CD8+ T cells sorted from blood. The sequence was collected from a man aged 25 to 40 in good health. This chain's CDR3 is CASSLAGDTGELFF. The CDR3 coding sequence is TGTGCCAGCAGCTTAGCAGGGGACACCGGGGAGCTGTTTTTT.